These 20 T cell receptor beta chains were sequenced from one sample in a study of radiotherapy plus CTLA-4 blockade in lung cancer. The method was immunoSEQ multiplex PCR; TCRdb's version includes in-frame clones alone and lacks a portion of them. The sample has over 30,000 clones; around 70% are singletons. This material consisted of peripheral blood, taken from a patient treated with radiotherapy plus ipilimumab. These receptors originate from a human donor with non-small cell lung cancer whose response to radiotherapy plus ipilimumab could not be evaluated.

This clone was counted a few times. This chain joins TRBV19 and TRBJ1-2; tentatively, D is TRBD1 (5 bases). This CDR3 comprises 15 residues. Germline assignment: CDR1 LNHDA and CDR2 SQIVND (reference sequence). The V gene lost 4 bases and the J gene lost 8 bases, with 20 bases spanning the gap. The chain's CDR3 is CASSTGGAPIWGYTF. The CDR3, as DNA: TGTGCCAGTAGTACCGGCGGGGCCCCTATATGGGGCTACACCTTC.

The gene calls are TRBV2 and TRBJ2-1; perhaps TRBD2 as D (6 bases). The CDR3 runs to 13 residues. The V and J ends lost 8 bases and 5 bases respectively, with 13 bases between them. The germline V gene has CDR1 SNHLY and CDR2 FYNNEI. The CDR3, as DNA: TGTGCCAGCGGGGGGTGGGTAGACAATGAGCAGTTCTTC. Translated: CASGGWVDNEQFF. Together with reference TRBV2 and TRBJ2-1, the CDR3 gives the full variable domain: EPEVTQTPSHQVTQMGQEVILRCVPISNHLYFYWYRQILGQKVEFLVSFYNNEISEKSEIFDDQFSVERPDGSNFTLKIRSTKLEDSAMYFCASGGWVDNEQFFGPGTRLTVL.

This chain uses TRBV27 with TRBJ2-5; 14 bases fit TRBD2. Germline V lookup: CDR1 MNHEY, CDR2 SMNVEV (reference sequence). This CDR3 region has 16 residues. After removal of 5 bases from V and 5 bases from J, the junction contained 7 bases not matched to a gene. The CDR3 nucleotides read TGTGCCAGCAGTCCGACTAGCGGGAGGGCCGCGGAGACCCAGTACTTC. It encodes CASSPTSGRAAETQYF.

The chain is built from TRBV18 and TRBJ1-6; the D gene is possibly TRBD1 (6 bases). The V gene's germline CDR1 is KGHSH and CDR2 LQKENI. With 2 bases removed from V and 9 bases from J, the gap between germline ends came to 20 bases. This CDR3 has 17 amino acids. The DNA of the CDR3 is TGTGCCAGCTCACCAAATCCCGGCCAGGGGAAGAGTTCACCCCTCCACTTT. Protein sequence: CASSPNPGQGKSSPLHF.

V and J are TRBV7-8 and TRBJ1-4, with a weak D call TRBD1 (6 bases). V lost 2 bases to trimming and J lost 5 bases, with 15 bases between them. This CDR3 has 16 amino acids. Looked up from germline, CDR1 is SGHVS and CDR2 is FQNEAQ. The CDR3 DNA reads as TGTGCCAGCAGCTTACCCACAGGGCCTCGAAATGAAAAACTGTTTTTT. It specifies CASSLPTGPRNEKLFF.

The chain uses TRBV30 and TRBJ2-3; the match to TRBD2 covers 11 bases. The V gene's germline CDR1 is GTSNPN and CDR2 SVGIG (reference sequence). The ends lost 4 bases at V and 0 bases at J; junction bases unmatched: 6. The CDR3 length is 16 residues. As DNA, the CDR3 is TGTGCCTGGACGTCAGGGACTAGCGGCAGCACAGATACGCAGTATTTT. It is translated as CAWTSGTSGSTDTQYF.

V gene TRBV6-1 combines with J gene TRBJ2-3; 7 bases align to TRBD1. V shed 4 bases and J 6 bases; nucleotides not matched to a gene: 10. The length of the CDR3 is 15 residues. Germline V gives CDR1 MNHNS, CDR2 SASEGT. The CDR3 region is CASSVGQDVRDTQYF. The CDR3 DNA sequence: TGTGCCAGCAGTGTCGGACAGGACGTTCGGGATACGCAGTATTTT.

Here the CDR3 DNA reads TGCGCCAGCAGCCAAGATACTTTTACTAACTATGGCTACACCTTC. Translating gives CASSQDTFTNYGYTF. The chain is built from TRBV4-1 and TRBJ1-2; D uncertain. Trimming took 0 bases from V and 0 from J, leaving 8 bases between them. The CDR3 runs 15 residues. Looked up from germline, CDR1 is MGHRA and CDR2 is YSYEKL.

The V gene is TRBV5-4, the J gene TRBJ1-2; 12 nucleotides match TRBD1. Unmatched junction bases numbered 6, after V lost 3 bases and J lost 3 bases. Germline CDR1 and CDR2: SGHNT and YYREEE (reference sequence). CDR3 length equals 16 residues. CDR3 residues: CASSSPGQGADYGYTF. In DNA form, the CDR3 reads TGTGCCAGCAGCTCTCCGGGACAGGGGGCAGACTATGGCTACACCTTC.

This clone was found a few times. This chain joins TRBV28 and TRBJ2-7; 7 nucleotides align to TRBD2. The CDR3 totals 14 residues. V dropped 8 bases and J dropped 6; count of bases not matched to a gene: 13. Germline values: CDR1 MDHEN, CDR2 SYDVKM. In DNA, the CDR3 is TGTGCCAGCTGGGTGCGTGGGAGGGCGGGCGAGCAGTACTTC. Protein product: CASWVRGRAGEQYF.

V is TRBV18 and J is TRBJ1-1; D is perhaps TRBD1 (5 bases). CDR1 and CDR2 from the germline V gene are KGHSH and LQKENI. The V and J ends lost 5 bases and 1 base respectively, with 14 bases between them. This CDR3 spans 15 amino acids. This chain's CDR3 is CASSFGGISNTEAFF. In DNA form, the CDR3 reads TGTGCCAGCTCATTCGGGGGGATTTCGAACACTGAAGCTTTCTTT.

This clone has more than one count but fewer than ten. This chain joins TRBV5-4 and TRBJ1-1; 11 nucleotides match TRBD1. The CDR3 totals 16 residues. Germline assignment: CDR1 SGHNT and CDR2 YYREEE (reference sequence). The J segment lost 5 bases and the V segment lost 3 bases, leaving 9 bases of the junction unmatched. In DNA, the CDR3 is TGTGCCAGCAGCTCCCGGACAGGGGGCGCTGGTACTGAAGCTTTCTTT. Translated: CASSSRTGGAGTEAFF.

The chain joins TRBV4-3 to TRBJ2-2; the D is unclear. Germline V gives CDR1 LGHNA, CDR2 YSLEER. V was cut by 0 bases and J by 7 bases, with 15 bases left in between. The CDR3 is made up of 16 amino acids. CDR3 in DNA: TGCGCCAGCAGCCAAGACGGTGCCGGGTTTTACGGGGAGCTGTTTTTT. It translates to CASSQDGAGFYGELFF.

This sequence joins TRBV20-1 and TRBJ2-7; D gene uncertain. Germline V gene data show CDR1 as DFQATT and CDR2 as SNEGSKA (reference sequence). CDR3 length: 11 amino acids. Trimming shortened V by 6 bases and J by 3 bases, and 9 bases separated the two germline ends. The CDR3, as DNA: TGCAGTGCCAAAACTGGCTACGAGCAGTACTTC. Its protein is CSAKTGYEQYF.

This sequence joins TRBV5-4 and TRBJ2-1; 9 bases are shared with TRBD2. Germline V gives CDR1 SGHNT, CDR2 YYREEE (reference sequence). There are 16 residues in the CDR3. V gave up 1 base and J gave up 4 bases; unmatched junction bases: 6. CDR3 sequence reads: CASSLPTSGGYNEQFF. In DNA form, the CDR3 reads TGTGCCAGCAGCTTGCCGACTAGCGGAGGGTACAATGAGCAGTTCTTC.

The CDR3 nucleotides read TGTGCCAGCAGCCAATCCTCAGGGGGCTGGAATGAGCAGTTCTTC. Protein sequence: CASSQSSGGWNEQFF. This sequence joins TRBV14 and TRBJ2-1; 8 bases agree with TRBD1. The V and J ends lost 2 bases and 7 bases, in that order; junction bases with no gene match: 7. This CDR3 spans 15 amino acids. Germline CDR1 SGHDN, CDR2 FVKESK.

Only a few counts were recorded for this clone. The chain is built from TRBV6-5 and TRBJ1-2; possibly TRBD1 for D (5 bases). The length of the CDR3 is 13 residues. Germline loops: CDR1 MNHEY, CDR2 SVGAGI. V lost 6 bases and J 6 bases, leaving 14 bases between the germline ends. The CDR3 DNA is TGTGCCAGCAGCCCCAGACAGACTGATGGCTACACCTTC. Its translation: CASSPRQTDGYTF.

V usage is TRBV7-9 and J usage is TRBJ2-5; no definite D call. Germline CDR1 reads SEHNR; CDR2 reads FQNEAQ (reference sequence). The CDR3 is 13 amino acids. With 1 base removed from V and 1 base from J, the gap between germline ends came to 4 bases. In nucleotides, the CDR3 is TGTGCCAGCAGCTTAGGCAGCCAAGAGACCCAGTACTTC. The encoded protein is CASSLGSQETQYF.

This chain's CDR3 is CASSLLVDGELFF. The CDR3 DNA is TGCGCCAGCAGCTTGTTAGTAGACGGGGAGCTGTTTTTT. The J gene is TRBJ2-2, the V gene TRBV5-1; no clear D gene. Germline CDR1 and CDR2: SGHRS and YFSETQ. V lost 1 base, J lost 7 bases, and 8 bases lay in between. This CDR3 has 13 residues.

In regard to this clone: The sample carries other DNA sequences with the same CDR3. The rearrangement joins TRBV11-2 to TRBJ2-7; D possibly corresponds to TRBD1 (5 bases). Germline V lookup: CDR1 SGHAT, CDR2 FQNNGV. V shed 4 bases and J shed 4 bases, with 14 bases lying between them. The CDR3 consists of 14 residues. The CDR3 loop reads CASSSDRGNYEQYF. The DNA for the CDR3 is TGTGCCAGCAGCTCGGATAGGGGTAATTACGAGCAGTACTTC.